This T cell receptor (beta chain) was identified in a study of graft-versus-host responses after intestinal transplantation. Produced via immunoSEQ multiplex PCR; TCRdb's table is partial and in-frame only. The repertoire holds about 3,900 clones, with approximately 40% as singletons. This clone was counted once. With roughly 200,000 irradiated, violet-dye-labeled stimulator cells, roughly 200,000 CFSE-labeled responder cells were plated. Points from the study as a whole: Early after transplant, HvG clones declined as circulating GvH clones peaked. Allografts from individuals with graft-donor T cell macrochimerism displayed high graft-versus-host to host-versus-graft clonal ratios.

The sample in question was alloreactive CD8+ T cells from a mixed lymphocyte reaction culture, obtained before transplantation. The subset here: CFSE-low proliferating T cells sorted from roughly six-day pre-transplant mixed lymphocyte reaction (GvH or HvG direction). The origin of this receptor is a human patient who was an organ donor for intestinal transplantation.

This chain's CDR3 is CASSRVGQHYEQYF. The CDR3 bases are TGTGCCAGCAGCCGTGTGGGACAGCACTACGAGCAGTACTTC. The chain has TRBV21-1 and TRBJ2-7; no check of the table's D call, TRBD1, against the DNA was made. TRBV21-1 counts as a pseudogene. This CDR3 is built from 14 residues.